The rows below give T cell receptor beta chains drawn from one sample of a study of Graves' ophthalmopathy and Graves' hyperthyroidism. TCRdb ran MiXCR on the multiplex PCR reads and lists one entry per CDR3 protein. This sample yields 500,000 to 800,000 distinct CDR3 sequences, of which about 40% are seen a single time; around 3% belongs to the top ten. The sample consisted of peripheral blood. The receptors stem from an adult man with Graves' ophthalmopathy. Each CDR3 is given with its conserved first and last residue. The D gene is left open where the match is weak. Rows may omit the clone size; those that give it use once, few, many or a size class.

clone size	D gene	V gene	J gene	CDR3 protein	CDR3 DNA
many	NA	TRBV12-3/TRBV12-4	TRBJ1-5	CASSPGQMNQPQHF	TGTGCCAGCAGTCCCGGACAGATGAATCAGCCCCAGCATTTT
few	TRBD2	TRBV12-3/TRBV12-4	TRBJ2-5	CASSNKRGEETQYF	TGTGCCAGCAGTAATAAGCGGGGGGAAGAGACCCAGTACTTC
NA	NA	TRBV7-9	TRBJ1-1	CASIRSTEAFF	TGTGCCAGCATTAGGAGCACTGAAGCTTTCTTT
many	NA	TRBV29-1	TRBJ1-1	CSVEEAMAFF	TGCAGCGTTGAAGAGGCCATGGCTTTCTTT
many	TRBD1	TRBV5-1	TRBJ1-5	CASSPGQGVGPQHF	TGCGCCAGCAGCCCTGGACAGGGTGTCGGCCCCCAGCATTTT
many	TRBD1	TRBV7-6	TRBJ2-2	CASSQGQGNTGELFF	TGTGCCAGCAGCCAGGGACAGGGGAACACCGGGGAGCTGTTTTTT
few	TRBD1	TRBV12-3/TRBV12-4	TRBJ2-5	CASSITGGNQETQYF	TGTGCCAGCAGTATCACAGGGGGCAACCAAGAGACCCAGTACTTC
NA	NA	TRBV9	TRBJ2-7	CASSVGRVGLYEQYF	TGTGCCAGCAGCGTAGGCCGGGTCGGCCTATACGAGCAGTACTTC
many	NA	TRBV11-2	TRBJ1-1	CASSRLPDTEAFF	TGTGCCAGCAGCCGACTCCCCGACACTGAAGCTTTCTTT
NA	NA	TRBV30	TRBJ1-1	CAWSVQADTEAFF	TGTGCCTGGAGTGTACAGGCGGACACTGAAGCTTTCTTT
many	NA	TRBV7-9	TRBJ2-5	CASSFLERSQETQYF	TGTGCCAGCAGCTTTTTGGAGCGTTCCCAAGAGACCCAGTACTTC
many	NA	TRBV7-6	TRBJ2-7	CASSLAGGSAYEQYF	TGTGCCAGCAGCTTAGCGGGGGGCAGCGCCTACGAGCAGTACTTC
NA	NA	TRBV11-3	TRBJ2-5	CASSLGPKTQYF	TGTGCCAGCAGCTTAGGACCGAAGACCCAGTACTTC
NA	NA	TRBV7-9	TRBJ2-7	CASSLSSRVTYEQYF	TGTGCCAGCAGTTTATCGAGTCGGGTTACCTACGAGCAGTACTTC
NA	NA	TRBV10-3	TRBJ1-1	CAIGDDRTSTEAFF	TGTGCCATCGGTGATGACAGGACTAGCACTGAAGCTTTCTTT